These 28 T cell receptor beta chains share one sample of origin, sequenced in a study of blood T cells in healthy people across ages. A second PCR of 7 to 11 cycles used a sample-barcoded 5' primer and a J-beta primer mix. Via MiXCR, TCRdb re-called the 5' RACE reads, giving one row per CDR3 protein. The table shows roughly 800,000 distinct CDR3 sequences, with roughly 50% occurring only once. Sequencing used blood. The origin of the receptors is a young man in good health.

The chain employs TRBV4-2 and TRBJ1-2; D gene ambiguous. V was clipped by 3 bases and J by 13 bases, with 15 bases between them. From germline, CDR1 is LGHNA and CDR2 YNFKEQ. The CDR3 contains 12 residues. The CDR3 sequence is CASSHTGEDSTF. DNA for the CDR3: TGTGCCAGCAGCCACACCGGGGAGGATTCCACCTTC.

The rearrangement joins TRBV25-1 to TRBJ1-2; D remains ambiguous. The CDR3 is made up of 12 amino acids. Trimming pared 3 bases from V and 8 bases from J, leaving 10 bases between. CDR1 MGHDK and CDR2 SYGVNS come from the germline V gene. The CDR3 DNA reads TGTGCCAGCAGTGAGTGGCCGCAGGGCTACACCTTC. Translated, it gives CASSEWPQGYTF.

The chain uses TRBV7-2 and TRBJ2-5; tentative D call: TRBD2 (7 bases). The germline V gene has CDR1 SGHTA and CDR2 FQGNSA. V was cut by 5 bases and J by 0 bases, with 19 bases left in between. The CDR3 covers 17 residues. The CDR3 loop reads CASSISASGGHQETQYF. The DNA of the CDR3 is TGTGCCAGCAGCATTAGCGCTTCGGGGGGCCACCAAGAGACCCAGTACTTC.

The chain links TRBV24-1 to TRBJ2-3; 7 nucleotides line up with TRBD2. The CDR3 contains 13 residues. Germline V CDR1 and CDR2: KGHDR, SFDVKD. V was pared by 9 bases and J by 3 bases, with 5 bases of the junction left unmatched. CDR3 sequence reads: CATGEGGTDTQYF. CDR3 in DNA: TGTGCCACCGGGGAGGGAGGAACAGATACGCAGTATTTT.

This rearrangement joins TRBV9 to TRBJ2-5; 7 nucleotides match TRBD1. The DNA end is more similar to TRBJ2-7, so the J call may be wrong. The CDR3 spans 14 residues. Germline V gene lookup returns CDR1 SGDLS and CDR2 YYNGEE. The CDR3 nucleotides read TGTGCCAGCAGCGGGACAGGAATTTCCTACGAGCAGTACTTC. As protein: CASSGTGISYEQYF.

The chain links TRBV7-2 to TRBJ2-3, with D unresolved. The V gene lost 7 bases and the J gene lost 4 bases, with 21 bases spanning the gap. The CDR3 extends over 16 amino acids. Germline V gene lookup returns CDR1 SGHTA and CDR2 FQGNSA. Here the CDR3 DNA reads TGTGCCAGCATGCCCCTCTTCGGTCTTAAGCCAGATACGCAGTATTTT. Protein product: CASMPLFGLKPDTQYF.

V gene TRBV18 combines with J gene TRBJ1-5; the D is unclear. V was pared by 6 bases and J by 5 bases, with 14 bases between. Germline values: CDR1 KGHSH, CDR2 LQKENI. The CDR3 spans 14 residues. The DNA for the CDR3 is TGTGCCAGCTCCGCGGCCCCCTGGGATCAGCCCCAGCATTTT. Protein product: CASSAAPWDQPQHF.

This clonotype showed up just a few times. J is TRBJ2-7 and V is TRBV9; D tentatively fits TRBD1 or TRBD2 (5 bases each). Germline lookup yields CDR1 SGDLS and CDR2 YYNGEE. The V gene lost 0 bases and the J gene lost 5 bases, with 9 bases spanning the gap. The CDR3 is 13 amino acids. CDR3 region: CASSVALGHEQYF. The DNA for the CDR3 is TGTGCCAGCAGCGTAGCTCTGGGACACGAGCAGTACTTC.

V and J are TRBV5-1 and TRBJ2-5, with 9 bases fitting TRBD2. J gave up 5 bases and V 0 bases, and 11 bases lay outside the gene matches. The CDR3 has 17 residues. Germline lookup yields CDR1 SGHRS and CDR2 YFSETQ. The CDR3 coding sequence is TGCGCCAGCAGCTTGGTTGGGACTAGCAGGCGTCGGGAGACCCAGTACTTC. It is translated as CASSLVGTSRRRETQYF. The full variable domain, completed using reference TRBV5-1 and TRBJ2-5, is KAGVTQTPRYLIKTRGQQVTLSCSPISGHRSVSWYQQTPGQGLQFLFEYFSETQRNKGNFPGRFSGRQFSNSRSEMNVSTLELGDSALYLCASSLVGTSRRRETQYFGPGTRLLVL.

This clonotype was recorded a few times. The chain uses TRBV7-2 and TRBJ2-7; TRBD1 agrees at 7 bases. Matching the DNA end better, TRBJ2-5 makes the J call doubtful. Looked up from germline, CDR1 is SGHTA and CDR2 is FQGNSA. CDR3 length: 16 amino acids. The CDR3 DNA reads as TGTGCCAGCAGCCCCCGGACAGGAAATTCACGAGAGACCCAGTACTTC. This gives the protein CASSPRTGNSRETQYF.

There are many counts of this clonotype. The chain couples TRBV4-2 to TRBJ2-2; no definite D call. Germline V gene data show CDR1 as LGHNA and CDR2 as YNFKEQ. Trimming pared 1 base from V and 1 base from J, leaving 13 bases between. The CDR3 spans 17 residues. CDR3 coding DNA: TGTGCCAGCAGCCAAGCGGGTCGAGAACTGAACACCGGGGAGCTGTTTTTT. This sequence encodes CASSQAGRELNTGELFF.

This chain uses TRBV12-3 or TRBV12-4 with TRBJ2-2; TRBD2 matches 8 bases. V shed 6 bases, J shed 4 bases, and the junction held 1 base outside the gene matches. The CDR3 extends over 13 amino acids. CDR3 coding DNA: TGTGCCAGCAGAACTAGCGGCACCGGGGAGCTGTTTTTT. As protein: CASRTSGTGELFF.

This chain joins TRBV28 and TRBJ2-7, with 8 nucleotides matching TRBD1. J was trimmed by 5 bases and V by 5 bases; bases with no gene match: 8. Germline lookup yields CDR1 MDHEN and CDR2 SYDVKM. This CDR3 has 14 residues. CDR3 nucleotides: TGTGCCAGCAGTACCGGGACAGGTATCCACGAGCAGTACTTC. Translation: CASSTGTGIHEQYF.

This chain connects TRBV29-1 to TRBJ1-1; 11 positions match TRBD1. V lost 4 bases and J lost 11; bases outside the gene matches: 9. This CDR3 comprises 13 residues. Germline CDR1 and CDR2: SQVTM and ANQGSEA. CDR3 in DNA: TGCAGCGTTGGTTGGGACAGGGGGATTAAGGCTTTCTTT. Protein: CSVGWDRGIKAFF.

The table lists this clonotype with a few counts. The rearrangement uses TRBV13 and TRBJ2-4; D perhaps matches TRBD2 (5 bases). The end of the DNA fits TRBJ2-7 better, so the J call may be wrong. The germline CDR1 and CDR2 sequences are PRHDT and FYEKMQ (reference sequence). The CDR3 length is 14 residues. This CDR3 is CASSANLAGREQYF. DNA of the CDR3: TGTGCCAGCAGCGCCAACCTCGCGGGTCGCGAGCAGTACTTC.

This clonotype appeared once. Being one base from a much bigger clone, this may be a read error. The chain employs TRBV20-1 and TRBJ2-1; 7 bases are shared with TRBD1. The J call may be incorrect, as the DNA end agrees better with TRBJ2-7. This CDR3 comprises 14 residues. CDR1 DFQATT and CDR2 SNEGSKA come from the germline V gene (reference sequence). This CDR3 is CSARSGTVRNEQYF. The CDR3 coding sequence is TGCAGTGCTCGATCCGGGACAGTTCGTAATGAGCAGTACTTC.

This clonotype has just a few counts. The CDR3 DNA reads as TGTGCCAGCAGCCAAGACCAATTATTTGGGGCCAACGTCCTGACTTTC. Encoded protein: CASSQDQLFGANVLTF. The rearrangement joins TRBV14 to TRBJ2-6; no definite D call. V was trimmed by 0 bases and J by 3 bases, leaving 9 bases between them. From germline, CDR1 is SGHDN and CDR2 FVKESK. The CDR3 totals 16 residues.

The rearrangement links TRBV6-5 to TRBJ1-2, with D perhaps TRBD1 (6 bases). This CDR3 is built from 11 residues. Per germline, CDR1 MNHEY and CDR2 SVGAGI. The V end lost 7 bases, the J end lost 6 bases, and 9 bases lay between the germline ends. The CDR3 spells CASIAGDGYTF. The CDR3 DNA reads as TGTGCCAGCATCGCAGGGGATGGCTACACCTTC.

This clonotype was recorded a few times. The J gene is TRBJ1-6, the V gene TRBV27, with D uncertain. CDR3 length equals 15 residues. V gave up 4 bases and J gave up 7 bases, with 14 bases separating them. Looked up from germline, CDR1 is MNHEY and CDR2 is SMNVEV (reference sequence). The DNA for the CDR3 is TGTGCCAGCAGTTCCCTCCGGGTGAGGAATTCACCCCTCCACTTT. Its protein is CASSSLRVRNSPLHF.

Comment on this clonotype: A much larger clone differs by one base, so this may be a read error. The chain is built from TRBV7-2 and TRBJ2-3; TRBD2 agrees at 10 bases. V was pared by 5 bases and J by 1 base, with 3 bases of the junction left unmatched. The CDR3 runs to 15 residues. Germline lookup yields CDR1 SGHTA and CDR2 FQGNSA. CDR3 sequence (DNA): TGTGCCAGCAGCACCGGGACTAGCGGCACAGATACGCAGTATTTT. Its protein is CASSTGTSGTDTQYF.

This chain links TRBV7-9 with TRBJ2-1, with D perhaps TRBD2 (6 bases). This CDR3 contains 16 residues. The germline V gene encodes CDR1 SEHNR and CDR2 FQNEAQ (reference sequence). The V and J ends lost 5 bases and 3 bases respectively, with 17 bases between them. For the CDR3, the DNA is TGTGCCAGCAGCCTGGATAGCGGAAGGATCTACAATGAGCAGTTCTTC. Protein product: CASSLDSGRIYNEQFF. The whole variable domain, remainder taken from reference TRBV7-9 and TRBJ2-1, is DTGVSQNPRHKITKRGQNVTFRCDPISEHNRLYWYRQTLGQGPEFLTYFQNEAQLEKSRLLSDRFSAERPKGSFSTLEIQRTEQGDSAMYLCASSLDSGRIYNEQFFGPGTRLTVL.

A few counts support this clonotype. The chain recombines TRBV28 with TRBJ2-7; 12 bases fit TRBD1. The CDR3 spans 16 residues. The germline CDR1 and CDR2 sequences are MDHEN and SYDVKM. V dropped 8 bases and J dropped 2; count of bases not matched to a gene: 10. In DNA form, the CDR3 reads TGTGCCAGCGGGGGACAGGGGGCGATAAGAGCCTACGAGCAGTACTTC. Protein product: CASGGQGAIRAYEQYF.

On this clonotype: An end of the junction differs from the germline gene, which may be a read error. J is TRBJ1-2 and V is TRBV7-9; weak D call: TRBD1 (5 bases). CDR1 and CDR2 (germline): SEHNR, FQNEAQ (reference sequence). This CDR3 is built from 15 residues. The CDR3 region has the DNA TGTGCCAGCAGCTTAGGGGACCGTAGAGATTATGGCCACACCTTC. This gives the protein CASSLGDRRDYGHTF.

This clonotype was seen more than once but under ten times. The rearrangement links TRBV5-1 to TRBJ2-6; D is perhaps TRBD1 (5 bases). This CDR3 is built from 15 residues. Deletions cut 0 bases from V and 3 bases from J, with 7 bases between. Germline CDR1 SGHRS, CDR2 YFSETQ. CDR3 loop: CASSLEGYGANVLTF. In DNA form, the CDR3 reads TGCGCCAGCAGCTTGGAGGGGTATGGGGCCAACGTCCTGACTTTC.

CDR3 coding DNA: TGTGCCACCAGCAGAGTGGGCGGTTCGACGTATGGCTACACCTTC. This sequence encodes CATSRVGGSTYGYTF. The chain has TRBV15 and TRBJ1-2; unclear D gene. From germline, CDR1 is LNHNV and CDR2 YYDKDF (reference sequence). This CDR3 contains 15 residues. The V end was cut by 1 base, the J end by 5 bases, with 14 bases between.

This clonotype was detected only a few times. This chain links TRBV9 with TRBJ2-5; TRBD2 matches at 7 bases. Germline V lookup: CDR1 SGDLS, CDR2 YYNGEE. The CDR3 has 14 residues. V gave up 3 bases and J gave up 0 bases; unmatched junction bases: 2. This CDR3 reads CASSAGLNQETQYF. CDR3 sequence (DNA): TGTGCCAGCAGCGCGGGACTAAACCAAGAGACCCAGTACTTC.

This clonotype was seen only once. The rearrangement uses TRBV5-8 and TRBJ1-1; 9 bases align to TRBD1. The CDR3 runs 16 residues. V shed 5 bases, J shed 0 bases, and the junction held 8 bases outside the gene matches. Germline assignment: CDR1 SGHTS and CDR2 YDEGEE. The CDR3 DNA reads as TGTGCCAGCAGGTATATACAGGGGGCGATGAACACTGAAGCTTTCTTT. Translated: CASRYIQGAMNTEAFF.

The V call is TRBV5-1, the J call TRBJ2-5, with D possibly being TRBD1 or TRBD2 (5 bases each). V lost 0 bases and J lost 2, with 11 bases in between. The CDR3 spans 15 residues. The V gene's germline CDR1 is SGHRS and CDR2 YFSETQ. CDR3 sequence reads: CASSLDPGPQETQYF. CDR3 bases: TGCGCCAGCAGCTTGGACCCGGGACCTCAAGAGACCCAGTACTTC. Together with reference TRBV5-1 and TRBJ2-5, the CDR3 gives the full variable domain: KAGVTQTPRYLIKTRGQQVTLSCSPISGHRSVSWYQQTPGQGLQFLFEYFSETQRNKGNFPGRFSGRQFSNSRSEMNVSTLELGDSALYLCASSLDPGPQETQYFGPGTRLLVL.